Listed below are T cell receptor beta chains from one sample, sequenced in a study of blood T cell repertoires in COVID-19. Data came from immunoSEQ multiplex PCR; TCRdb stores just in-frame clones and leaves some out. The profile shows roughly 290,000 clones, just under 85% of them singletons. The sample consisted of peripheral blood. These receptors were obtained from a woman between 50 and 59 years old with active or convalescent COVID-19. Each CDR3 is given with its conserved first and last residue. Expanded clones are given a class, and other clones once, few, many or no size at all.

clone_size v_call cdr3_aa
. TRBV15 CATSRDYDGPSGHTF
. TRBV10-3 CAISEPTKSGSGRETQYF
. TRBV27 CASSPGQRSPLHF
. TRBV27 CASKKRTANTGELFF
. TRBV25-1 CASSDPGTGDYEQYF
. TRBV4-1 CASSQGPGTESEDEQYF
. TRBV5-1 CASSLGLVGGRAANEQFF
few TRBV11-3 CASSLAGGDYNEQFF
. TRBV6-6 CASSQQQGGLMNTEAFF
. TRBV4-2 CASSQDFPDTQYF
few TRBV6-5 CASSYSTPRAPLHF